Following are 10 T cell receptor beta chains from one sample sequenced in a study of shared clonotypes between healthy human individuals (dated by TCRdb to 2020 to 2021). The library was produced with the immunoSEQ multiplex PCR assay. In its TCRdb copy, this immuneACCESS table keeps in-frame sequences only and misses some clones. Where compared with another copy, unresolved V genes explain less than half of these, and the others have no known cause. Within this sample are more than 2 million clones, with roughly 95% of them counted one time only. The top ten constitute roughly 0.13% of the sample. Sequencing was done on a sample of naive CD4+ T cells sorted from blood. The sample's cell subset or site label, in plain terms: CD45RA+ positively selected. These receptors were taken from a man aged 18 to 29 in good health.

Remarks on this clone: Other DNA sequences in the sample encode the same CDR3. This chain links TRBV2 with TRBJ1-3; D ambiguous. Trimming removed 2 bases at V and 0 bases at J, with 5 bases between. Germline V gene sequence: CDR1 SNHLY, CDR2 FYNNEI. This CDR3 is built from 14 residues. The CDR3: CASSEWGSGNTIYF. The DNA of the CDR3 is TGTGCCAGCAGTGAATGGGGCTCTGGAAACACCATATATTTT. Complete variable domain (other parts from reference TRBV2 and TRBJ1-3): EPEVTQTPSHQVTQMGQEVILRCVPISNHLYFYWYRQILGQKVEFLVSFYNNEISEKSEIFDDQFSVERPDGSNFTLKIRSTKLEDSAMYFCASSEWGSGNTIYFGEGSWLTVV.

This chain joins TRBV6-6 and TRBJ1-1; perhaps TRBD1 as D (5 bases). The germline CDR1 and CDR2 sequences are MNHNY and SVGAGI (reference sequence). The V gene lost 2 bases and the J gene lost 10 bases, with 11 bases spanning the gap. The CDR3 loop spans 12 amino acids. CDR3 region: CASSYGPGGAFF. The CDR3 DNA reads as TGTGCCAGCAGTTACGGTCCGGGGGGAGCTTTCTTT.

The chain links TRBV11-2 to TRBJ2-4; TRBD1 or TRBD2 may be the D gene (5 bases each). With 1 base removed from V and 8 bases from J, the gap between germline ends came to 12 bases. Germline loops: CDR1 SGHAT, CDR2 FQNNGV. There are 14 residues in the CDR3. As DNA, the CDR3 is TGTGCCAGCAGCTTAGTGGACGTGGGGGACATTCAGTACTTC. As protein: CASSLVDVGDIQYF.

V usage is TRBV5-5 and J usage is TRBJ2-7; the match to TRBD1 covers 7 bases. CDR3 length: 14 amino acids. V dropped 4 bases and J dropped 3; count of bases not matched to a gene: 7. Germline V gives CDR1 SGHKS, CDR2 YYEKEE (reference sequence). CDR3 in DNA: TGTGCCAGCAGCCTGACAGGGAAGGACTACGAGCAGTACTTC. Amino acids: CASSLTGKDYEQYF.

A note on this clone: The junction departs from the called germline gene at one end, perhaps through a read error. The DNA of the CDR3 is TGTGCCAGCACTGAAGCGGAGAGCTCCTACAATGAGCAGTTCTTC. Its protein product is CASTEAESSYNEQFF. The gene calls are TRBV2 and TRBJ2-1, with D possibly TRBD2 on 5 matching bases. The CDR3 loop spans 15 amino acids. Germline-derived CDR1 and CDR2 are SNHLY and FYNNEI. The complete variable domain, with remaining parts taken from reference TRBV2 and TRBJ2-1, reads EPEVTQTPSHQVTQMGQEVILRCVPISNHLYFYWYRQILGQKVEFLVSFYNNEISEKSEIFDDQFSVERPDGSNFTLKIRSTKLEDSAMYFCASTEAESSYNEQFFGPGTRLTVL.

J is TRBJ2-2 and V is TRBV5-1, with D perhaps TRBD1 or TRBD2 (6 bases each). Trimming left V 1 base short and J 0 bases short, with 13 bases between. The CDR3 spans 17 residues. Germline assignment: CDR1 SGHRS and CDR2 YFSETQ. The CDR3 DNA reads TGCGCCAGCAGCTTGTCGAGGGGGGCCGCGAACACCGGGGAGCTGTTTTTT. This sequence encodes CASSLSRGAANTGELFF.

The rearrangement uses TRBV18 and TRBJ1-4, with a tentative D call TRBD1 (6 bases). V gave up 3 bases and J gave up 0 bases, with 32 bases separating them. The CDR3 consists of 23 residues. From germline, CDR1 is KGHSH and CDR2 LQKENI. The DNA of the CDR3 is TGTGCCAGCTCACCTCGCCAGGGACAAGTATGGACAGTCGAAAGAGCAACTAATGAAAAACTGTTTTTT. Its translation: CASSPRQGQVWTVERATNEKLFF.

Concerning this clone: Other nucleotide sequences from this sample produce the same CDR3. This chain connects TRBV6-5 to TRBJ1-3; 7 bases are shared with TRBD1. Trimming at V came to 6 bases and at J to 4 bases, leaving 9 bases not matched to a gene. The germline gives CDR1 MNHEY, CDR2 SVGAGI. The length of the CDR3 is 15 residues. The CDR3 DNA reads as TGTGCCAGCAGCCGCGGCGGGACAGTCGGAAACACCATATATTTT. This gives the protein CASSRGGTVGNTIYF.

This clone showed up just once. The chain has TRBV7-2 and TRBJ2-3; 7 bases match TRBD2. In germline, CDR1 is SGHTA, CDR2 FQGNSA. The length of the CDR3 is 16 residues. V dropped 1 base and J dropped 3; count of bases not matched to a gene: 7. As DNA, the CDR3 is TGTGCCAGCAGCTTAGAGGCGGAGGGAGGGACAGATACGCAGTATTTT. Translating it yields CASSLEAEGGTDTQYF.

This sequence joins TRBV13 and TRBJ2-5, with D possibly TRBD2 on 5 matching bases. Germline values: CDR1 PRHDT, CDR2 FYEKMQ (reference sequence). CDR3 length: 12 amino acids. Between the trimmed V and J ends, which lost 2 bases and 5 bases, there was a span of 6 bases. The CDR3 spells CASSLSSETQYF. CDR3 bases: TGTGCCAGCAGCTTATCTAGCGAGACCCAGTACTTC.